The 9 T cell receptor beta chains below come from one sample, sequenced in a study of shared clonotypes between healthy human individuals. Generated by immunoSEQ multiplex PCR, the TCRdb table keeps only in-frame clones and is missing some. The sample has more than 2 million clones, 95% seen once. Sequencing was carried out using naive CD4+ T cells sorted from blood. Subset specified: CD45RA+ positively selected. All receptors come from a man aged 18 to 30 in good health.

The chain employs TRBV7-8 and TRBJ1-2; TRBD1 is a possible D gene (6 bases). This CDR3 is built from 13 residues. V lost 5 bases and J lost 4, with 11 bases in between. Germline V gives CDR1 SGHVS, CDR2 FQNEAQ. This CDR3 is CASSGRGGYGYTF. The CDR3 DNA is TGTGCCAGCAGCGGCAGGGGTGGCTATGGCTACACCTTC.

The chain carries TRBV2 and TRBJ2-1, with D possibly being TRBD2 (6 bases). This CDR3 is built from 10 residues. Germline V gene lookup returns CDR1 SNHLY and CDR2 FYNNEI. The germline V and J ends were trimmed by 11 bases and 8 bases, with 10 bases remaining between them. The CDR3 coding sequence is TGTGCCGGAGGGGATTATGAGCAGTTCTTC. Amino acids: CAGGDYEQFF.

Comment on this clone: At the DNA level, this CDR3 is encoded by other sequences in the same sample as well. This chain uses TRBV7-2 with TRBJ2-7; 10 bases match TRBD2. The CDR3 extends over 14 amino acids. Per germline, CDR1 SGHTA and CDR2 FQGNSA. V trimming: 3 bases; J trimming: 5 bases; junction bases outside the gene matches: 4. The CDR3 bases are TGTGCCAGCAGCTTGCGCCTAGCGGGAGACGAGCAGTACTTC. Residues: CASSLRLAGDEQYF.

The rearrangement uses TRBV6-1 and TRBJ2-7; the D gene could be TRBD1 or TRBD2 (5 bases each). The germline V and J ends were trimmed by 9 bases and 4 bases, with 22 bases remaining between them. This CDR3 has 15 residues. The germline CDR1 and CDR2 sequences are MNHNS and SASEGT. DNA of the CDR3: TGTGCCAGTCGTGGTACGGGACCCAAAGGATACGAGCAGTACTTC. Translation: CASRGTGPKGYEQYF.

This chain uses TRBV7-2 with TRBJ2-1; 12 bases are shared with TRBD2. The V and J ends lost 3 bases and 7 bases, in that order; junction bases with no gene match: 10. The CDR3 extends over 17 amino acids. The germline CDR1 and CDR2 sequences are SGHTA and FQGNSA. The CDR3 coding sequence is TGTGCCAGCAGCTTGCCCCCGTGGACTAGCGGGGTAAATGAGCAGTTCTTC. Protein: CASSLPPWTSGVNEQFF. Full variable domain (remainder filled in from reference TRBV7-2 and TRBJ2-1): GAGVSQSPSNKVTEKGKDVELRCDPISGHTALYWYRQSLGQGLEFLIYFQGNSAPDKSGLPSDRFSAERTGGSVSTLTIQRTQQEDSAVYLCASSLPPWTSGVNEQFFGPGTRLTVL.

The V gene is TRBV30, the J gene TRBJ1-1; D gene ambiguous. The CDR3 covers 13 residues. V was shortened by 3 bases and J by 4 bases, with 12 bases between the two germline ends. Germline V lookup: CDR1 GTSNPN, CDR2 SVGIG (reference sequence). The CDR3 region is CAWRSSGITEAFF. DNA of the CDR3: TGTGCCTGGAGAAGTTCGGGGATCACTGAAGCTTTCTTT.

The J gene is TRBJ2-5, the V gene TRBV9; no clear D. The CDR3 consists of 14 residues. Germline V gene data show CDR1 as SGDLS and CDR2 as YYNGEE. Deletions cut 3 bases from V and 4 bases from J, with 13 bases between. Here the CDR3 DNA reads TGTGCCAGCAGCGCCAGAGTTCGAGGAGAGACCCAGTACTTC. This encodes CASSARVRGETQYF. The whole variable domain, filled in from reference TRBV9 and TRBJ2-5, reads DSGVTQTPKHLITATGQRVTLRCSPRSGDLSVYWYQQSLDQGLQFLIQYYNGEERAKGNILERFSAQQFPDLHSELNLSSLELGDSALYFCASSARVRGETQYFGPGTRLLVL.

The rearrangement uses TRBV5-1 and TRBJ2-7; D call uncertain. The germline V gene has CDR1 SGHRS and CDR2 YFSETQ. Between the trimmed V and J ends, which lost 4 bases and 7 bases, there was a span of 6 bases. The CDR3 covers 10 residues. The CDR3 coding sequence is TGCGCCAGCAGCGGAAAGGAGCAGTACTTC. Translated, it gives CASSGKEQYF. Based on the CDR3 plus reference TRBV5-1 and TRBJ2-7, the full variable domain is KAGVTQTPRYLIKTRGQQVTLSCSPISGHRSVSWYQQTPGQGLQFLFEYFSETQRNKGNFPGRFSGRQFSNSRSEMNVSTLELGDSALYLCASSGKEQYFGPGTRLTVT.

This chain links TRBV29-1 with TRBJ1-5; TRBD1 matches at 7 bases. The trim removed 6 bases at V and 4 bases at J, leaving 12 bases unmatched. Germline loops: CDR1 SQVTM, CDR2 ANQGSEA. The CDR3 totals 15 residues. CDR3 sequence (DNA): TGCAGCGTGAAACAGGGGACCGACAAGAATCAGCCCCAGCATTTT. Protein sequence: CSVKQGTDKNQPQHF.